The sequence of this T cell receptor (beta chain) was determined in a study of blood T cell dynamics during melanoma immunotherapy. Study as a whole: Patients with metastatic melanoma got pembrolizumab or nivolumab-ipilimumab as first-line care.

Broader study findings: The study could not tell melanoma-specific clones from general immune activation.

Time point reported: week 3, after first cycle of checkpoint inhibitor. Patients had no prior systemic cancer treatment, immunosuppressants or other active cancers. The CDR3 loop spans 15 amino acids. Germline values: CDR1 KGHSH, CDR2 LQKENI. The ends were cut back, 3 bases at V and 0 bases at J, with 9 bases in the middle. Worth noting for this clone: Its antigen is undetermined.

Method: immunoSEQ multiplex PCR; TCRdb's copy keeps in-frame clones and lacks some. The table shows more than 6,500 clones, with around 85% occurring only once. This chain links TRBV18 with TRBJ1-3; the D gene is possibly TRBD1 (5 bases). The clonotype was recovered from a human donor with melanoma. Source: blood, taken from a patient treated with checkpoint blockade. DNA of the CDR3: TGTGCCAGCTCACCGGCGGGGCTCTCTGGAAACACCATATATTTT. Its translation is CASSPAGLSGNTIYF. The variable domain in full, completed from reference TRBV18 and TRBJ1-3, reads NAGVMQNPRHLVRRRGQEARLRCSPMKGHSHVYWYRQLPEEGLKFMVYLQKENIIDESGMPKERFSAEFPKEGPSILRIQQVVRGDSAAYFCASSPAGLSGNTIYFGEGSWLTVV.